Below, 9 T cell receptor beta chains from the same sample are listed, as sequenced in a study of blood T cell repertoires in COVID-19. Generated by immunoSEQ multiplex PCR, the TCRdb table keeps only in-frame clones and is missing some. There are over 350,000 clones in the sample; 87% occur only once, and 10% lies in the top ten. The sequenced sample was PBMCs or T cells enriched from blood (not recorded which). These receptors all come from a woman aged 45-59 years who had recovered from COVID-19.

This chain connects TRBV30 to TRBJ1-2, with a weak D call TRBD1 (6 bases). Trimming pared 2 bases from V and 4 bases from J, leaving 11 bases between. The V gene's germline CDR1 is GTSNPN and CDR2 SVGIG (reference sequence). CDR3 length equals 13 residues. The CDR3 sequence: CAWSSGASYGYTF. CDR3 coding DNA: TGTGCCTGGAGTTCAGGGGCCAGCTATGGCTACACCTTC.

The chain recombines TRBV5-4 with TRBJ1-4; D is uncertain. This CDR3 has 16 residues. Germline CDR1 SGHNT, CDR2 YYREEE (reference sequence). Trimming left V 0 bases short and J 14 bases short, with 23 bases between. CDR3 amino acids: CASSLAARHVQLTLFF. The DNA for the CDR3 is TGTGCCAGCAGCTTGGCCGCCAGGCACGTCCAATTAACCCTGTTTTTT. Complete variable domain (other parts from reference TRBV5-4 and TRBJ1-4): ETGVTQSPTHLIKTRGQQVTLRCSSQSGHNTVSWYQQALGQGPQFIFQYYREEENGRGNFPPRFSGLQFPNYSSELNVNALELDDSALYLCASSLAARHVQLTLFFGSGTQLSVL.

The chain uses TRBV7-9 and TRBJ1-1, with 7 bases aligning to TRBD1. After removal of 4 bases from V and 0 bases from J, the junction contained 5 bases not matched to a gene. This CDR3 has 15 amino acids. Germline V CDR1 and CDR2: SEHNR, FQNEAQ (reference sequence). The CDR3 DNA reads as TGTGCCAGCAGCTCCGGAGGGGGCATGAACACTGAAGCTTTCTTT. The encoded protein is CASSSGGGMNTEAFF.

V is TRBV5-1 and J is TRBJ1-2; maybe TRBD1 (5 bases). Germline assignment: CDR1 SGHRS and CDR2 YFSETQ. The CDR3 is made up of 16 amino acids. V was trimmed by 1 base and J by 1 base, leaving 14 bases between them. Here the CDR3 DNA reads TGCGCCAGCAGCTTGATCCAACGGGGACTTAACTATGGCTACACCTTC. It is translated as CASSLIQRGLNYGYTF.

The V gene is TRBV7-8, the J gene TRBJ1-5; TRBD1 might be the D (6 bases). The germline CDR1 and CDR2 sequences are SGHVS and FQNEAQ. The CDR3 covers 14 residues. V was clipped by 5 bases and J by 4 bases, with 12 bases between them. CDR3 DNA sequence: TGTGCCAGCAGCCTGATTGACAGGAATCAGCCCCAGCATTTT. Translated, it gives CASSLIDRNQPQHF.

The chain combines TRBV19 with TRBJ2-1; 8 bases align to TRBD2. The CDR3 totals 15 residues. Per the germline V gene, CDR1 is LNHDA and CDR2 is SQIVND (reference sequence). Trimming removed 3 bases from V and 4 bases from J; junction bases left unmatched: 5. The DNA of the CDR3 is TGTGCCAGTAGTATCTTCGCGGGGGGTTACAATGAGCAGTTCTTC. Protein product: CASSIFAGGYNEQFF.

This sequence joins TRBV15 and TRBJ2-1; D may be TRBD1 (6 bases). Trimming removed 5 bases from V and 10 bases from J, with 12 bases in between. The CDR3 has 12 residues. Per the germline V gene, CDR1 is LNHNV and CDR2 is YYDKDF (reference sequence). The CDR3 region is CATSLMRGEQFF. CDR3 DNA: TGTGCCACCAGCCTCATGAGGGGGGAGCAGTTCTTC.

The chain links TRBV5-1 to TRBJ2-1; D is uncertain. The CDR3 is 13 residues long. The germline V gene has CDR1 SGHRS and CDR2 YFSETQ. V lost 2 bases, J lost 5 bases, and 8 bases lay in between. The chain's CDR3 is CASSLRTDNEQFF. CDR3 in DNA: TGCGCCAGCAGCTTAAGAACGGACAATGAGCAGTTCTTC.

The V call is TRBV11-2, the J call TRBJ1-5, with D unclear. Germline-derived CDR1 and CDR2 are SGHAT and FQNNGV. The CDR3 extends over 14 amino acids. V was cut by 0 bases and J by 7 bases, with 10 bases left in between. The CDR3 here is CASSLDGWEQPQHF. CDR3 coding DNA: TGTGCCAGCAGCTTAGATGGCTGGGAGCAGCCCCAGCATTTT.